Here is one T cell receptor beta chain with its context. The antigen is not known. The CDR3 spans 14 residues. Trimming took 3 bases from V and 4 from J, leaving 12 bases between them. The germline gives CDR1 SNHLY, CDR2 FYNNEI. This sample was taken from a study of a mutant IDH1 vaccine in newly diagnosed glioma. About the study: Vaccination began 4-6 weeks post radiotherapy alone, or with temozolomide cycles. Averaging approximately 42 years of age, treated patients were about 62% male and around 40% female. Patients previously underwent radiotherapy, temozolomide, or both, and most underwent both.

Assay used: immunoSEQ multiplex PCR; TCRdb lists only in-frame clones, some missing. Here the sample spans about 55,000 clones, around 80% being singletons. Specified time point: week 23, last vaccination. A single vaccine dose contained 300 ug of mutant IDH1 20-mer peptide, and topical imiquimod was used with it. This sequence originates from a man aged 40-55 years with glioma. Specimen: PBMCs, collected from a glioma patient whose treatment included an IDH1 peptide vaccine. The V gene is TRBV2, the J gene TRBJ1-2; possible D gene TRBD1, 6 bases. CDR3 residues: CASSDSDSLYGYTF. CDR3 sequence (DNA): TGTGCCAGCAGTGACTCGGACAGCCTCTATGGCTACACCTTC.